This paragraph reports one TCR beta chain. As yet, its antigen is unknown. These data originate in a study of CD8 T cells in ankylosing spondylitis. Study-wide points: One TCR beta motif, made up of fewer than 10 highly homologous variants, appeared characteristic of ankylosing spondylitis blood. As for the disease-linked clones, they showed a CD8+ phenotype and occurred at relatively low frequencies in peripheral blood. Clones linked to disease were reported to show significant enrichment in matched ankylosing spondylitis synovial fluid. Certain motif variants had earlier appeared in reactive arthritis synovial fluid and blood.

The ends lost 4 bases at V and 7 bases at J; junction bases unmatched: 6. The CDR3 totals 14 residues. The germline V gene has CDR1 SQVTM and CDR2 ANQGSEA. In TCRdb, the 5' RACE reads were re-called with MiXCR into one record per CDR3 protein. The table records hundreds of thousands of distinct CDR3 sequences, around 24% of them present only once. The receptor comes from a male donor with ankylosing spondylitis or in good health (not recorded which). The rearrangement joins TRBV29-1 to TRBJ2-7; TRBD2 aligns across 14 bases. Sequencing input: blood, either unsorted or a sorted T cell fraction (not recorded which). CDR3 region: CSVGGLAGVGEQYF. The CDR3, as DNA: TGCAGCGTTGGGGGACTAGCGGGAGTGGGGGAGCAGTACTTC.